Listed here are 14 T cell receptor beta chains from one sample, sequenced in a study of T-cell reconstitution after alpha-beta-depleted transplantation in children (dated by TCRdb to 2015 to 2016). Library creation used PCR. The sequencer was an Illumina HiSeq 2500. Molecular barcoding was employed in the preparation of TCR libraries, with unique molecular identifiers being used to normalize TCRbeta repertoire quantification. TCRdb redid the processing of the public reads, applying fastp at Q25 and MiXCR, and retained in-frame beta chains. Each entry is one CDR3 protein sequence, shown with its most common DNA and genes. This sample lists about 540,000 distinct CDR3 sequences; approximately 20% were detected once. The ten largest make up 3.3% of the sample. The starting material was PBMCs from the stem cell graft donor, obtained from the stem cell graft. The receptors were sampled from a human donor who donated a stem cell graft to a child with acute lymphoblastic leukemia.

This clonotype has just a few counts. The chain's CDR3 is CASSEAGVGVNEQFF. The CDR3 DNA reads as TGTGCCAGCAGTGAAGCGGGCGTAGGTGTGAATGAGCAGTTCTTC. The chain joins TRBV25-1 to TRBJ2-1, with D tentatively TRBD2 (5 bases). Germline V gene sequence: CDR1 MGHDK, CDR2 SYGVNS. The CDR3 covers 15 residues. The germline V and J ends were trimmed by 2 bases and 7 bases, with 15 bases remaining between them.

This clonotype occurred a few times. The chain joins TRBV24-1 to TRBJ2-3; 9 nucleotides agree with TRBD2. This CDR3 spans 14 amino acids. Germline lookup yields CDR1 KGHDR and CDR2 SFDVKD. V lost 5 bases to trimming and J lost 5 bases; unmatched junction nucleotides: 4. CDR3 protein: CATSGSGGLDTQYF. CDR3 sequence (DNA): TGTGCCACCAGTGGTAGCGGGGGTTTAGATACGCAGTATTTT.

The rearrangement joins TRBV13 to TRBJ2-5; possibly TRBD1 for D (8 bases). This CDR3 is 22 amino acids long. V was trimmed by 1 base and J by 4 bases, leaving 34 bases between them. Germline CDR1 reads PRHDT; CDR2 reads FYEKMQ (reference sequence). CDR3: CASSLAFGSGTGLREGRETQYF. In DNA form, the CDR3 reads TGTGCCAGCAGCTTAGCTTTCGGCTCCGGGACAGGCCTGAGGGAGGGCCGAGAGACCCAGTACTTC. Supplemented by reference TRBV13 and TRBJ2-5, the full variable domain reads AAGVIQSPRHLIKEKRETATLKCYPIPRHDTVYWYQQGPGQDPQFLISFYEKMQSDKGSIPDRFSAQQFSDYHSELNMSSLELGDSALYFCASSLAFGSGTGLREGRETQYFGPGTRLLVL.

The chain recombines TRBV21-1 with TRBJ2-3. TRBV21-1 is designated a pseudogene. The CDR3 covers 15 residues. DNA of the CDR3: TGTGCCAGCAGCAAGACTGGCACTAGCACAGATACGCAGTATTTT. This sequence encodes CASSKTGTSTDTQYF.

The chain recombines TRBV2 with TRBJ1-1; no firm D call. The germline V gene has CDR1 SNHLY and CDR2 FYNNEI. The V end lost 6 bases, the J end lost 1 base, and 12 bases lay between the germline ends. The CDR3 has 14 residues. CDR3 sequence reads: CASRRLAKNTEAFF. CDR3 sequence (DNA): TGTGCCAGCAGGCGACTTGCAAAGAACACTGAAGCTTTCTTT.

This clonotype was counted a few times. In nucleotides, the CDR3 is TGCAGTGCTAGACTTACAGACGGACTACCTCGACCCTACAATGAGCAGTTCTTC. Residues: CSARLTDGLPRPYNEQFF. V is TRBV20-1 and J is TRBJ2-1; tentative D call: TRBD2 (6 bases). This CDR3 comprises 18 residues. Deletions cut 2 bases from V and 2 bases from J, with 22 bases between. CDR1 and CDR2 from the germline V gene are DFQATT and SNEGSKA (reference sequence).

The rearrangement links TRBV29-1 to TRBJ2-3; unclear D gene. The CDR3 length is 13 residues. Deletions cut 2 bases from V and 0 bases from J, with 6 bases between. Looked up from germline, CDR1 is SQVTM and CDR2 is ANQGSEA. Here the CDR3 DNA reads TGCAGCGTTGAATCCTACAGCACAGATACGCAGTATTTT. Translated: CSVESYSTDTQYF.

The rearrangement uses TRBV7-3 and TRBJ2-1, with 10 bases identical to TRBD2. The CDR3 length is 12 residues. The germline V gene encodes CDR1 SGHTA and CDR2 FQGTGA. The V gene end was trimmed by 3 bases and the J gene end by 16 bases; junction bases not matched to a gene: 6. DNA for the CDR3: TGTGCCAGCAGCTTCCCCGGGACTAGCGCCTTCTTC. Amino acid sequence: CASSFPGTSAFF. The variable domain in full, completed from reference TRBV7-3 and TRBJ2-1, reads GAGVSQTPSNKVTEKGKYVELRCDPISGHTALYWYRQSLGQGPEFLIYFQGTGAADDSGLPNDRFFAVRPEGSVSTLKIQRTERGDSAVYLCASSFPGTSAFFGPGTRLTVL.

In its sample, this clonotype was seen a few times. The chain links TRBV11-2 to TRBJ1-2, with D perhaps matching TRBD1 (5 bases). Trimming cost V 4 bases and J 1 base, with 13 bases left between them. From germline, CDR1 is SGHAT and CDR2 FQNNGV. The CDR3 covers 15 residues. The CDR3, as DNA: TGTGCCAGCAGCTCCCTTGTTAGGGGTAACTATGGCTACACCTTC. It codes for CASSSLVRGNYGYTF.

This clonotype occurred a few times. This rearrangement joins TRBV4-1 to TRBJ1-3; D uncertain. CDR1 MGHRA and CDR2 YSYEKL come from the germline V gene. The CDR3 runs to 13 residues. V shed 3 bases and J shed 11 bases, with 14 bases lying between them. CDR3 sequence: CASSHPNSEAIYF. In DNA, the CDR3 is TGCGCCAGCAGCCACCCCAATTCAGAAGCCATATATTTT.

This rearrangement joins TRBV5-1 to TRBJ1-6; D may be TRBD1 (5 bases). The CDR3 has 14 residues. V was trimmed by 4 bases and J by 5 bases, leaving 10 bases between them. Germline V gene sequence: CDR1 SGHRS, CDR2 YFSETQ. Here the CDR3 DNA reads TGCGCCAGCAGCCGGGACGGGGATAATTCACCCCTCCACTTT. Its translation: CASSRDGDNSPLHF.

The chain carries TRBV20-1 and TRBJ1-2; tentatively, D is TRBD1 (6 bases). The CDR3 sequence is 11 residues long. CDR1 and CDR2 (germline): DFQATT, SNEGSKA (reference sequence). This CDR3 is CRIDRNYGYTF. CDR3 DNA: TGCAGGATAGACAGGAACTATGGCTACACCTTC.

This clonotype showed up many times. The CDR3 nucleotides are TGCGCCAGCAGCCCAGGCAGCGGGCGAAGCAATCAGCCCCAGCATTTT. Protein product: CASSPGSGRSNQPQHF. V usage is TRBV5-1 and J usage is TRBJ1-5; D gene uncertain. Trimming removed 4 bases from V and 1 base from J, with 15 bases in between. Looked up from germline, CDR1 is SGHRS and CDR2 is YFSETQ. The CDR3 is 16 amino acids.

This clonotype was observed a few times. The J gene is TRBJ2-7, the V gene TRBV29-1; D call uncertain. Trimming shortened V by 4 bases and J by 3 bases, and 7 bases separated the two germline ends. CDR3 length: 11 amino acids. The germline V gene encodes CDR1 SQVTM and CDR2 ANQGSEA. CDR3 protein: CSVVEHYEQYF. The CDR3 coding sequence is TGCAGCGTTGTGGAGCACTACGAGCAGTACTTC.